These 10 T cell receptor beta chains originate from one sample sequenced in a study of shared clonotypes between healthy human individuals (dated by TCRdb to the early 2020s). Library preparation was by the immunoSEQ multiplex PCR assay. TCRdb limited this immuneACCESS table to in-frame rearrangements with V and J called. A share of clones is missing; checked studies link under half to unresolved V genes, and the rest is unexplained. Within this sample are about 2.3 million clones, with 93% of them counted one time only. 0.35% to 0.45% of the sample lies in the top ten. Sequencing input: naive CD4+ T cells from PBMCs. Read against the paper, the sample's cell subset or site label means: CD45RA+ positively selected. These receptors came from a man aged 18-30 years in good health. Some clones in this sample may be carry-over from other donors' samples.

The chain is built from TRBV13 and TRBJ2-7; D could derive from TRBD1 or TRBD2 (5 bases each). CDR1 is PRHDT and CDR2 is FYEKMQ in the germline V gene (reference sequence). The CDR3 is made up of 14 amino acids. V lost 6 bases, J lost 3 bases, and 15 bases lay in between. The CDR3 sequence: CASRQSGRRYEQYF. CDR3 bases: TGTGCCAGCAGGCAATCGGGACGGCGCTACGAGCAGTACTTC.

V usage is TRBV7-2 and J usage is TRBJ2-1; 8 nucleotides agree with TRBD1. There are 15 residues in the CDR3. J lost 2 bases, V lost 3 bases, and 3 bases had no gene match. Germline lookup yields CDR1 SGHTA and CDR2 FQGNSA. CDR3 amino acids: CASSFDRGAYNEQFF. DNA of the CDR3: TGTGCCAGCAGCTTCGACAGGGGCGCCTACAATGAGCAGTTCTTC.

The chain carries TRBV5-4 and TRBJ2-5; no reliable D call. Deletions cut 4 bases from V and 3 bases from J, with 4 bases between. The CDR3 consists of 11 residues. The germline V gene encodes CDR1 SGHNT and CDR2 YYREEE (reference sequence). CDR3 bases: TGTGCCAGCAGCCACGAAGAGACCCAGTACTTC. Translated: CASSHEETQYF.

This chain joins TRBV27 and TRBJ2-1; the D is unclear. The ends were cut back, 4 bases at V and 12 bases at J, with 13 bases in the middle. Germline V gives CDR1 MNHEY, CDR2 SMNVEV (reference sequence). The CDR3 loop spans 12 amino acids. The CDR3 loop reads CASSSPSRTQFF. The CDR3 DNA sequence: TGTGCCAGCAGTTCCCCCTCCCGGACGCAGTTCTTC.

On this clone itself: Distinct nucleotide sequences in the sample also encode this CDR3. V usage is TRBV5-4 and J usage is TRBJ1-2, with 8 bases lining up with TRBD1. The V and J ends lost 4 bases and 5 bases, in that order; junction bases with no gene match: 4. CDR3 length: 13 amino acids. Per germline, CDR1 SGHNT and CDR2 YYREEE (reference sequence). CDR3 amino acids: CASSLDRVYGYTF. The CDR3 DNA reads TGTGCCAGCAGCCTGGACAGGGTTTATGGCTACACCTTC.

The chain has TRBV4-1 and TRBJ2-3, with D unclear. CDR1 and CDR2 (germline): MGHRA, YSYEKL. Trimming removed 0 bases from V and 6 bases from J, with 10 bases in between. The CDR3 has 14 amino acids. CDR3 region: CASSQDRRQDTQYF. CDR3 sequence (DNA): TGCGCCAGCAGCCAAGACCGGCGTCAGGATACGCAGTATTTT.

This clone was seen only once. V is TRBV19 and J is TRBJ2-2; 7 bases fit TRBD2. This CDR3 contains 16 residues. V was clipped by 7 bases and J by 6 bases; unmatched bases: 14. Per the germline V gene, CDR1 is LNHDA and CDR2 is SQIVND (reference sequence). CDR3 in amino acids: CASMFLAGVSAGELFF. CDR3 bases: TGTGCCAGTATGTTCCTTGCGGGAGTAAGTGCCGGGGAGCTGTTTTTT.

The V and J genes are TRBV2 and TRBJ2-3; 7 nucleotides agree with TRBD2. Per the germline V gene, CDR1 is SNHLY and CDR2 is FYNNEI. After removal of 10 bases from V and 3 bases from J, the junction contained 7 bases not matched to a gene. The CDR3 runs 13 residues. The CDR3 DNA sequence: TGTGCCACCCCGGGACTAACGACAGATACGCAGTATTTT. It specifies CATPGLTTDTQYF.

The chain links TRBV5-8 to TRBJ2-7, with D possibly TRBD2 on 6 matching bases. Per germline, CDR1 SGHTS and CDR2 YDEGEE. The CDR3 runs 14 residues. V was trimmed by 2 bases and J by 5 bases, leaving 14 bases between them. The CDR3 protein is CASSFGGVAHEQYF. As DNA, the CDR3 is TGTGCCAGCAGCTTTGGAGGGGTCGCCCACGAGCAGTACTTC.

This clone appeared a single time. The chain links TRBV5-1 to TRBJ2-7; TRBD2 matches 13 bases. J lost 5 bases, V lost 6 bases, and 5 bases had no gene match. Germline V gene data show CDR1 as SGHRS and CDR2 as YFSETQ. The CDR3 is 14 amino acids. The DNA of the CDR3 is TGCGCCAGCATGCAGGGACTAGCGGGAAACGAGCAGTACTTC. Residues: CASMQGLAGNEQYF.